One TCR beta chain is described in this entry. This clonotype turned up a few times. Its antigen target is currently unknown. Nothing much larger sits one base from this clone, and base qualities are not available. CDR1 is given as MNHEY and CDR2 as SVGEGT, both from the germline V gene. Including the terminal cysteine and phenylalanine, the CDR3 comprises 12 residues. The only DNA kept is the CDR3, 36 bases in frame from the first base. V is shortened by 2 bases, J by 1 base, and the region joining them spans 3 bases. Sequencer: Illumina HiSeq 2500. First-strand cDNA was synthesized with Superscript III and a set of TRAV- and TRBV-specific primers, covering both TCRalpha and TCRbeta chains. TCRs were amplified with Phusion for approximately 20 PCR cycles using a constant-region primer together with the adapter attached to the V primers. The MessageAmp II aRNA Amplification Kit was used to amplify the isolated mRNA, with in vitro transcription run for more than 15 hours at 37 degrees C. mRNA for TCR sequencing was isolated with the Dynabeads mRNA DIRECT Purification Kit. Indexed Illumina adapters were added in a second Phusion PCR of roughly 25 cycles, and the PCR products were purified with AMPure XP beads. As for the authors' bioinformatics: Custom Perl scripts were used to pool TCR sequences that encoded the same protein, to remove out-of-frame sequences, and to calculate the abundance of each clonotype. Any TCR sequence supported by only a single read was excluded from analysis. Shannon entropy, Gini index, clonality, richness, and the frequency of TCRs shared between repertoires were included as repertoire metrics. Starting from the raw public reads, TCRdb applied fastp trimming at Q25, assembled clones with MiXCR and retained in-frame beta chains. Each entry is one CDR3 protein sequence, shown with its most common DNA and genes. It is TCRdb's table, rather than the study itself, that gives the V and J calls and clone size. The sample contains tens of thousands of distinct CDR3 sequences, about 25% of them found a single time. Approximately 5.7% of the sample is in the top ten clones.

This sample stems from a study of low-dose radiotherapy and immunotherapy resistance in tumors (dated by TCRdb to 2021 to 2024). Study-level background: Patients in Cohort 1 were given 0.5 Gy per fraction every 2 weeks, and the prescribed total PTV dose was 6.5 Gy. Trial participants were not randomized into treatment groups. Starting on cycle 1 day 1, patients took 300 mg of aspirin by mouth once daily for four cycles. Patients were given nivolumab as a 240 mg flat dose every two weeks and ipilimumab at 1 mg/kg every six weeks, with both drugs delivered intravenously. Every two weeks, patients got intravenous cyclophosphamide at 200 mg/m2, given one day ahead of each radiation and immunotherapy administration. Eight patients were included in the translational analysis: three from the first dose cohort and the first five from the second dose cohort. Cohort 2 received 1 Gy per fraction every two weeks, with a total of 13 Gy over 26 weeks.

The time point label for this specimen denotes: before trial treatment. Donors were enrolled in RACIN, a single-arm phase I dose-escalation trial combining nivolumab, ipilimumab, aspirin, low-dose cyclophosphamide and low-dose radiotherapy. To be eligible, a patient needed to have an advanced solid tumor that was TIL-negative. The clonotype originates from a male donor with prostate cancer. The sample in question was PBMCs, obtained before treatment. Here the chain combines TRBV6-2 or TRBV6-3 and TRBJ2-7; too little of a D gene remains to name it. The nucleotides read TGTGCCAGCAGTTACGTTTCCTACGAGCAGTACTTC. This is translated as CASSYVSYEQYF.